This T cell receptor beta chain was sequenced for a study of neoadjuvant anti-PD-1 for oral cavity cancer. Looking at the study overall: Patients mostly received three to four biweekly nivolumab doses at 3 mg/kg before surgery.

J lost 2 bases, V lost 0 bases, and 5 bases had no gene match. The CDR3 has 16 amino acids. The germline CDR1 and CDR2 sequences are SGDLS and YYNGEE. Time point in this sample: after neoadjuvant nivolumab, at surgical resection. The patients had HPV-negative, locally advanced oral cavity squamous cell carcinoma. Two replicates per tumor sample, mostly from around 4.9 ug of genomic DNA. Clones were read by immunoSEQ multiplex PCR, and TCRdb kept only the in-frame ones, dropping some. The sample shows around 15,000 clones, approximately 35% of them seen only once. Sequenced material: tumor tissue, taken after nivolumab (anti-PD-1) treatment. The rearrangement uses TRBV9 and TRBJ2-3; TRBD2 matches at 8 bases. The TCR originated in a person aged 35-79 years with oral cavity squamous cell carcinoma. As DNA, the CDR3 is TGTGCCAGCAGCGTAGATGCTAGCGGGCCCACAGATACGCAGTATTTT. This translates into CASSVDASGPTDTQYF.